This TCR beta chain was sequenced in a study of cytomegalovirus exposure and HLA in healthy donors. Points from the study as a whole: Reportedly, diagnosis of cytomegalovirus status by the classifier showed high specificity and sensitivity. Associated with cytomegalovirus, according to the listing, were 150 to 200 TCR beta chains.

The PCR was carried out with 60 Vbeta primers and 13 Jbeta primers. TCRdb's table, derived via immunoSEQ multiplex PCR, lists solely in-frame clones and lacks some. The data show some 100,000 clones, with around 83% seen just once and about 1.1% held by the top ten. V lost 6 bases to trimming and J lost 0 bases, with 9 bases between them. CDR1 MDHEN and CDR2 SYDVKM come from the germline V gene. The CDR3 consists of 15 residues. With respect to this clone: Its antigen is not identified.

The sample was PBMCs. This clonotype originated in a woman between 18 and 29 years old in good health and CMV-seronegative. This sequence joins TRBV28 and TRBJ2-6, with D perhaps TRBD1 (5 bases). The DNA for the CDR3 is TGTGCCAGCAGGGGGCCAACCTCTGGGGCCAACGTCCTGACTTTC. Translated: CASRGPTSGANVLTF.